A single sample gave rise to the 32 T cell receptor beta chains below, sequenced in a study of blood T cells in healthy people across ages. A second PCR, run for roughly 7 to 11 cycles, used a sample-barcoded 5' primer plus a J-beta primer mix. In TCRdb, the 5' RACE reads were re-called with MiXCR into one record per CDR3 protein. The sample records 1.5 million to 2 million distinct CDR3 sequences, approximately 28% being singletons. Specimen: blood. The receptors here all came from a woman aged 30 to 39 in good health.

The chain joins TRBV12-5 to TRBJ2-5; 9 bases fit TRBD1. CDR3 length: 14 residues. Trimming took 5 bases from V and 7 from J; bases not matched to a gene: 8. The germline CDR1 and CDR2 sequences are LGHNT and FRNRAP. The CDR3 DNA sequence: TGTGCTAGTGGTCCGGGGACAGGGAAAGGGACCCAGTACTTC. It translates to CASGPGTGKGTQYF. Based on the CDR3 plus reference TRBV12-5 and TRBJ2-5, the full variable domain is DARVTQTPRHKVTEMGQEVTMRCQPILGHNTVFWYRQTMMQGLELLAYFRNRAPLDDSGMPKDRFSAEMPDATLATLKIQPSEPRDSAVYFCASGPGTGKGTQYFGPGTRLLVL.

This clonotype was seen at least ten times. The chain has TRBV9 and TRBJ2-5; the D is unclear. Trimming shortened V by 1 base and J by 5 bases, and 6 bases separated the two germline ends. Germline V lookup: CDR1 SGDLS, CDR2 YYNGEE. This CDR3 contains 12 residues. The CDR3 coding sequence is TGTGCCAGCAGCGTATCCTCTGAGACCCAGTACTTC. The encoded protein is CASSVSSETQYF.

The sample holds a few counts of this clonotype. This chain links TRBV5-1 with TRBJ1-4; tentatively, D is TRBD1 (6 bases). Germline values: CDR1 SGHRS, CDR2 YFSETQ. The CDR3 is 14 amino acids. The V end was cut by 8 bases, the J end by 6 bases, with 17 bases between. DNA of the CDR3: TGCGCCAGTAGAGGGACAAACCAACATGAAAAACTGTTTTTT. This sequence encodes CASRGTNQHEKLFF.

This clonotype has more than one count but fewer than ten. The chain carries TRBV10-3 and TRBJ2-1; 12 nucleotides agree with TRBD1. The CDR3 loop spans 16 amino acids. Germline V CDR1 and CDR2: ENHRY, SYGVKD. V lost 0 bases and J lost 9; bases outside the gene matches: 6. The CDR3 sequence is CAISESTGQGAGEQFF. Written as DNA, the CDR3 is TGTGCCATCAGTGAGTCGACGGGACAGGGGGCAGGTGAGCAGTTCTTC.

This clonotype was observed a handful of times. This could be a read error, since a much larger clone is one nucleotide away. V is TRBV10-3 and J is TRBJ2-5; tentatively, D is TRBD2 (6 bases). The CDR3 runs to 11 residues. Trimming took 4 bases from V and 9 from J, leaving 9 bases between them. Germline CDR1 reads ENHRY; CDR2 reads SYGVKD. The chain's CDR3 is CAISGGEAQYF. Written as DNA, the CDR3 is TGTGCCATCAGTGGGGGGGAGGCCCAGTACTTC.

This clonotype was seen a handful of times. J is TRBJ2-3 and V is TRBV7-2; D might be TRBD2 (5 bases). The germline gives CDR1 SGHTA, CDR2 FQGNSA. V was pared by 2 bases and J by 2 bases, with 8 bases between. The CDR3 loop spans 14 amino acids. CDR3 in amino acids: CASSLLLVTDTQYF. Written as DNA, the CDR3 is TGTGCCAGCAGCTTACTACTAGTCACAGATACGCAGTATTTT.

The chain joins TRBV3-1 to TRBJ2-4, with a possible D match to TRBD2 (6 bases). The CDR3 has 12 amino acids. CDR1 is LGHDT and CDR2 is YNNKEL in the germline V gene (reference sequence). V was pared by 0 bases and J by 14 bases, with 11 bases between. Here the CDR3 reads CASSQEGGHEYF. The CDR3 DNA reads TGTGCCAGCAGCCAAGAAGGAGGGCACGAGTACTTC.

This chain uses TRBV30 with TRBJ1-4; D remains unclear. The V gene lost 2 bases and the J gene lost 1 base, with 8 bases spanning the gap. CDR1 is GTSNPN and CDR2 is SVGIG in the germline V gene (reference sequence). The CDR3 runs to 14 residues. The CDR3 loop reads CAWSPGQTNEKLFF. The CDR3 coding sequence is TGTGCCTGGAGTCCGGGCCAAACTAATGAAAAACTGTTTTTT.

This chain connects TRBV7-2 to TRBJ1-2, with D maybe TRBD1 (5 bases). CDR1 SGHTA and CDR2 FQGNSA come from the germline V gene. This CDR3 has 15 residues. The V end was cut by 1 base, the J end by 1 base, with 10 bases between. CDR3 sequence reads: CASSLDWGNNYGYTF. The CDR3 DNA reads as TGTGCCAGCAGCTTAGATTGGGGGAATAACTATGGCTACACCTTC. Variable domain in full (rest from reference TRBV7-2 and TRBJ1-2): GAGVSQSPSNKVTEKGKDVELRCDPISGHTALYWYRQSLGQGLEFLIYFQGNSAPDKSGLPSDRFSAERTGGSVSTLTIQRTQQEDSAVYLCASSLDWGNNYGYTFGSGTRLTVV.

This clonotype was seen a handful of times. Possible read error: a much larger clone is one base away. V and J are TRBV7-3 and TRBJ2-6, with D perhaps TRBD1 (5 bases). This CDR3 is 15 amino acids long. Germline V gene sequence: CDR1 SGHTA, CDR2 FQGTGA. This chain's CDR3 is CAGSLSQGRANVLTF. CDR3 nucleotide sequence: TGTGCCGGCAGCTTGAGTCAGGGAAGGGCCAACGTCCTGACTTTC. The full variable domain, its missing parts supplied by reference TRBV7-3 and TRBJ2-6, is GAGVSQTPSNKVTEKGKYVELRCDPISGHTALYWYRQSLGQGPEFLIYFQGTGAADDSGLPNDRFFAVRPEGSVSTLKIQRTERGDSAVYLCAGSLSQGRANVLTFGAGSRLTVL.

The CDR3 DNA is TGTGCCAGCAGCGGGACAGTTATGAACACTGAAGCTTTCTTT. It is translated as CASSGTVMNTEAFF. V and J are TRBV7-2 and TRBJ1-1, with 7 bases lining up with TRBD1. The CDR3 loop spans 14 amino acids. V shed 5 bases, J shed 0 bases, and the junction held 3 bases outside the gene matches. Germline V gene sequence: CDR1 SGHTA, CDR2 FQGNSA. Together with reference TRBV7-2 and TRBJ1-1, the CDR3 gives the full variable domain: GAGVSQSPSNKVTEKGKDVELRCDPISGHTALYWYRQSLGQGLEFLIYFQGNSAPDKSGLPSDRFSAERTGGSVSTLTIQRTQQEDSAVYLCASSGTVMNTEAFFGQGTRLTVV.

The rearrangement joins TRBV7-2 to TRBJ1-2; D is perhaps TRBD1 (5 bases). This CDR3 is built from 13 residues. Germline V CDR1 and CDR2: SGHTA, FQGNSA. Trimming took off 5 bases at V and 4 bases at J, with 11 bases between the two ends. The CDR3 protein is CASSPDSTYGYTF. CDR3 bases: TGTGCCAGCAGCCCCGACAGCACCTATGGCTACACCTTC.

This rearrangement joins TRBV12-3 or TRBV12-4 to TRBJ1-5; TRBD1 agrees at 7 bases. This CDR3 comprises 13 residues. V dropped 4 bases and J dropped 5; count of bases not matched to a gene: 2. CDR3 nucleotide sequence: TGTGCCAGCAGTTCGGGACAGCATCAGCCCCAGCATTTT. It specifies CASSSGQHQPQHF.

This chain links TRBV12-3 or TRBV12-4 with TRBJ2-1, with 7 bases identical to TRBD2. V was clipped by 6 bases and J by 10 bases; unmatched bases: 15. The CDR3 runs 15 residues. The CDR3 loop is CASSNFGGGPGEQFF. The CDR3 DNA is TGTGCCAGCAGCAACTTTGGGGGAGGGCCCGGGGAGCAGTTCTTC.

V and J are TRBV12-3 or TRBV12-4 and TRBJ2-1; 16 bases are a match to TRBD2. The length of the CDR3 is 17 residues. V was clipped by 3 bases and J by 8 bases; unmatched bases: 7. The CDR3 spells CASSLGTSGRAMDEQFF. Here the CDR3 DNA reads TGTGCCAGCAGTTTGGGGACTAGCGGGAGGGCCATGGATGAGCAGTTCTTC.

As regards this clonotype: With a much larger clone just one base away, this may be a read error. The rearrangement uses TRBV29-1 and TRBJ2-5, with TRBD2 identical over 7 bases. The DNA end is a closer match to TRBJ2-7, so the J assignment may be wrong. Germline V gives CDR1 SQVTM, CDR2 ANQGSEA. The CDR3 sequence is 12 residues long. The CDR3 loop reads CSVGGGTFEQYF. In nucleotides, the CDR3 is TGCAGCGTCGGCGGGGGTACCTTCGAGCAGTACTTC.

This clonotype was recorded a few times. The chain recombines TRBV20-1 with TRBJ2-3; 16 nucleotides agree with TRBD2. V shed 6 bases and J 4 bases; nucleotides not matched to a gene: 4. Germline CDR1 and CDR2: DFQATT and SNEGSKA (reference sequence). The CDR3 totals 15 residues. CDR3 in DNA: TGCAGTGCGGGACTAGCGGGGGGGCCCGCAGATACGCAGTATTTT. This codes for CSAGLAGGPADTQYF.

The rearrangement links TRBV7-2 to TRBJ2-2, with 7 nucleotides matching TRBD2. The CDR3 runs 16 residues. CDR1 is SGHTA and CDR2 is FQGNSA in the germline V gene. The junction had 7 bases not matched to a gene; V was cut back by 2 bases and J by 4 bases. The DNA of the CDR3 is TGTGCCAGCAGCTTATTGGTGCGCGGGGGCACCGGGGAGCTGTTTTTT. This gives the protein CASSLLVRGGTGELFF.

This chain links TRBV14 with TRBJ2-4, with D unresolved. Germline lookup yields CDR1 SGHDN and CDR2 FVKESK. V was shortened by 3 bases and J by 1 base, with 19 bases between the two germline ends. The CDR3 contains 18 residues. The CDR3 region has the DNA TGTGCCAGCAGCCAGGGCCTAGAATTTGTTACGGCCAAAAACATTCAGTACTTC. This translates into CASSQGLEFVTAKNIQYF.

This clonotype was detected a few times. The rearrangement uses TRBV5-6 and TRBJ2-3; D assignment may be TRBD1 or TRBD2 (5 bases each). The CDR3 is 17 residues long. The V gene's germline CDR1 is SGHDT and CDR2 YYEEEE. The germline V and J ends were trimmed by 0 bases and 4 bases, with 18 bases remaining between them. The CDR3 region is CASSLDLGLGEADTQYF. CDR3 DNA: TGTGCCAGCAGCTTGGACTTGGGTTTGGGGGAAGCAGATACGCAGTATTTT.

This clonotype was picked up a small number of times. A read error may explain this, as a much larger clone is one base away. The limits of the CDR3 on the DNA are not certain, so only TCRdb's listed CDR3 is given. CDR3: CSAAEQNYGCTF. The chain is built from TRBV20-1 and TRBJ1-2. The CDR3 comprises 12 residues, both ends counted. The germline V gene encodes CDR1 DFQATT and CDR2 SNEGSKA (reference sequence).

This chain links TRBV29-1 with TRBJ2-5, with 8 bases identical to TRBD1. The J call may be wrong; the DNA end is better matched by TRBJ2-7. Germline loops: CDR1 SQVTM, CDR2 ANQGSEA. The CDR3 is 13 amino acids. The CDR3 region is CSASPTGDGEQYF. Here the CDR3 DNA reads TGCAGCGCCAGCCCGACAGGGGACGGCGAGCAGTACTTC.

This clonotype was seen only once. The J gene is TRBJ2-1, the V gene TRBV10-2, with TRBD2 matching 9 bases. CDR1 is WSHSY, CDR2 SAAADI, per germline. The CDR3 totals 15 residues. V was clipped by 7 bases and J by 0 bases; unmatched bases: 4. In DNA form, the CDR3 reads TGCGCCAGCACACCAGCGGGGGGCTCCTACAATGAGCAGTTCTTC. Translated: CASTPAGGSYNEQFF.

The chain couples TRBV10-3 to TRBJ2-1, with TRBD1 matching over 8 bases. CDR1 and CDR2 (germline): ENHRY, SYGVKD. The trim removed 6 bases at V and 8 bases at J, leaving 6 bases unmatched. The CDR3 is 13 residues long. DNA for the CDR3: TGTGCCATCAGAAGATTACAGGGGGATGAGCAGTTCTTC. Translating it yields CAIRRLQGDEQFF.

V gene TRBV24-1 combines with J gene TRBJ1-6, with D hard to call. The CDR3 contains 17 residues. Germline CDR1 is KGHDR and CDR2 is SFDVKD. V shed 0 bases and J shed 5 bases, with 13 bases lying between them. DNA for the CDR3: TGTGCCACCAGTGATTTGGCAATGGGGTTCCATAATTCACCCCTCCACTTT. Protein: CATSDLAMGFHNSPLHF.

This clonotype was picked up a small number of times. V usage is TRBV9 and J usage is TRBJ1-2; the D is unclear. Trimming left V 0 bases short and J 4 bases short, with 10 bases between. CDR3 length: 14 amino acids. Germline-derived CDR1 and CDR2 are SGDLS and YYNGEE. The CDR3 loop reads CASSVGRQPYGYTF. For the CDR3, the DNA is TGTGCCAGCAGCGTAGGGCGGCAGCCCTATGGCTACACCTTC.

The sample holds one count of this clonotype. The chain carries TRBV24-1 and TRBJ1-2; D is possibly TRBD1 (6 bases). V shed 7 bases and J shed 2 bases, with 13 bases lying between them. This CDR3 region has 14 residues. CDR1 and CDR2 from the germline V gene are KGHDR and SFDVKD. CDR3 region: CATSQGTANYGYTF. For the CDR3, the DNA is TGTGCCACCAGCCAGGGGACCGCGAACTATGGCTACACCTTC.

The CDR3 region is CASSQVGSGELFF. As DNA, the CDR3 is TGCGCCAGCAGCCAAGTAGGGTCCGGGGAGCTGTTTTTT. The chain combines TRBV4-1 with TRBJ2-2, with D uncertain. Trimming left V 1 base short and J 6 bases short, with 6 bases between. In germline, CDR1 is MGHRA, CDR2 YSYEKL. There are 13 residues in the CDR3.

The chain combines TRBV30 with TRBJ1-1; D gene uncertain. Looked up from germline, CDR1 is GTSNPN and CDR2 is SVGIG (reference sequence). There are 13 residues in the CDR3. V gave up 0 bases and J gave up 3 bases, with 8 bases separating them. CDR3 DNA: TGTGCCTGGAGTGTGGAGGTAGACACTGAAGCTTTCTTT. This sequence encodes CAWSVEVDTEAFF.

The chain uses TRBV18 and TRBJ2-7; 7 bases match TRBD2. Matching the DNA end better, TRBJ2-5 makes the J call doubtful. The germline CDR1 and CDR2 sequences are KGHSH and LQKENI. There are 15 residues in the CDR3. CDR3 amino acids: CASSPRSCGGETQYF. In DNA, the CDR3 is TGTGCCAGCTCACCGCGCTCTTGCGGGGGAGAGACCCAGTACTTC.

J is TRBJ2-1 and V is TRBV4-1; TRBD2 aligns across 12 bases. Germline CDR1 and CDR2: MGHRA and YSYEKL. J gave up 0 bases and V 2 bases, and 8 bases lay outside the gene matches. CDR3 length: 19 residues. This CDR3 reads CASSQSTSGSIGSYNEQFF. The CDR3 DNA sequence: TGCGCCAGCAGCCAATCGACTAGCGGGAGTATCGGCTCCTACAATGAGCAGTTCTTC.

The rearrangement links TRBV29-1 to TRBJ1-1; 8 bases map to TRBD1. The V and J ends lost 7 bases and 0 bases, in that order; junction bases with no gene match: 7. Germline-derived CDR1 and CDR2 are SQVTM and ANQGSEA. This CDR3 is built from 14 residues. CDR3 loop: CSAKTGALNTEAFF. In nucleotides, the CDR3 is TGCAGCGCTAAGACAGGGGCCCTGAACACTGAAGCTTTCTTT.